The entry that follows covers one T cell receptor (beta chain) sequence. This clonotype has a handful of counts. Its antigen target is currently unknown. No clone much larger than this one lies a single base away; base qualities are absent. The data were obtained in a study of CD8 T cells in ankylosing spondylitis (dated by TCRdb to 2016 to 2017). The study in broad terms: To find TCR variants linked to disease, the study profiled T cell receptor beta repertoires in ankylosing spondylitis patients and healthy donors. The whole study cohort included 108 healthy donors and under 30 ankylosing spondylitis patients. Peripheral blood was sampled, and synovial fluid was also collected from ankylosing spondylitis patients.

Summary of the overall study and its limitations: A CD8+ phenotype was shown by the disease-linked clones, which were found at relatively low frequencies in peripheral blood. Significant enrichment of the disease-linked clones was reported in matched synovial fluid samples from ankylosing spondylitis patients. Some TCR beta motif variants had previously been reported in synovial fluid and blood of reactive arthritis patients, which suggested common disease-initiation mechanisms. A TCR beta motif made up of eight highly homologous amino acid variants appeared to be characteristic of blood from ankylosing spondylitis patients.

The sample was run on an Illumina HiSeq 2500. TCR beta libraries were prepared by quantitative 5'-RACE with molecular barcodes. The study's processing was this. A new computational method based on a probabilistic model of VDJ rearrangement was used to identify disease-linked TCR variants. TCRdb reprocessing: public reads trimmed at Q25 with fastp, clones called with MiXCR, in-frame beta chains kept. One record per CDR3 amino acid sequence lists the most common genes and DNA. TCRdb's processing, not the authors', yielded these V and J calls. The sample includes about 200,000 distinct CDR3 sequences, with around 13% observed a single time. In total, the top ten clones hold approximately 17% of the sample. Trimming takes 2 bases from V and 6 bases from J, and the germline ends sit 18 bases apart. The CDR3 starts with the cysteine, ends with the phenylalanine, and has 16 residues. Only the CDR3 DNA stays, 48 bases, in frame from base 1. The germline V gene sets CDR1 to SGHDT and CDR2 to YYEEEE.

The sequence derives from a male donor with ankylosing spondylitis or in good health (not recorded which). Sequences were obtained from blood, either unsorted or a sorted T cell fraction (not recorded which). The chain is assembled from TRBV5-6 and TRBJ2-1; the D gene remains uncertain. The nucleotides read TGTGCCAGCAGCTTTTGGGGTATTGAAGAGACCAATGAGCAGTTCTTC. This sequence encodes CASSFWGIEETNEQFF.